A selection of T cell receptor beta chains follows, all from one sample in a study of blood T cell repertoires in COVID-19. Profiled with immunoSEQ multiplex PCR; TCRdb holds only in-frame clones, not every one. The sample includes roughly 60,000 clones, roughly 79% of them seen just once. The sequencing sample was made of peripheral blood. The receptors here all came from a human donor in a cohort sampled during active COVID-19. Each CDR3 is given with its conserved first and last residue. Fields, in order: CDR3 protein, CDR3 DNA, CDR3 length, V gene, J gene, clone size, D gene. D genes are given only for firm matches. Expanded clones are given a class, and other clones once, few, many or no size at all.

CDR3 protein: CASSQDPRRVTEAFF
CDR3 DNA: TGCGCCAGCAGCCAAGATCCTCGGCGGGTCACTGAAGCTTTCTTT
CDR3 length: 15
V gene: TRBV4-1
J gene: TRBJ1-1
clone size: NA
D gene: NA

CDR3 protein: CASSPRHSGNTIYF
CDR3 DNA: TGTGCCAGCAGCCCGCGACACTCTGGAAACACCATATATTTT
CDR3 length: 14
V gene: TRBV9
J gene: TRBJ1-3
clone size: NA
D gene: NA

CDR3 protein: CASSLEAGGNTEAFF
CDR3 DNA: TGTGCCAGCAGCTTAGAGGCAGGGGGAAACACTGAAGCTTTCTTT
CDR3 length: 15
V gene: TRBV7-9
J gene: TRBJ1-1
clone size: NA
D gene: TRBD1

CDR3 protein: CASSASGTSPGGGYTF
CDR3 DNA: TGTGCCAGCAGCGCCTCCGGGACATCACCTGGAGGTGGCTACACCTTC
CDR3 length: 16
V gene: TRBV9
J gene: TRBJ1-2
clone size: few
D gene: NA

CDR3 protein: CASSYDAEGYEQYF
CDR3 DNA: TGCGCCAGCAGCTACGACGCAGAGGGATACGAGCAGTACTTC
CDR3 length: 14
V gene: TRBV5-1
J gene: TRBJ2-7
clone size: NA
D gene: NA

CDR3 protein: CASSVGGGPETQYF
CDR3 DNA: TGTGCCAGCAGCGTAGGGGGGGGGCCGGAGACCCAGTACTTC
CDR3 length: 14
V gene: TRBV9
J gene: TRBJ2-5
clone size: NA
D gene: NA

CDR3 protein: CASSTSPQASDTQYF
CDR3 DNA: TGTGCCAGCAGCACATCCCCTCAGGCGTCAGATACGCAGTATTTT
CDR3 length: 15
V gene: TRBV7-3
J gene: TRBJ2-3
clone size: few
D gene: NA

CDR3 protein: CASSLGRGGGQETQYF
CDR3 DNA: TGTGCTAGCAGCTTAGGTCGGGGCGGGGGGCAAGAGACCCAGTACTTC
CDR3 length: 16
V gene: TRBV7-7
J gene: TRBJ2-5
clone size: once
D gene: TRBD2

CDR3 protein: CASSALRGTQYF
CDR3 DNA: TGTGCCAGCAGCGCACTTCGAGGGACCCAGTACTTC
CDR3 length: 12
V gene: TRBV9
J gene: TRBJ2-5
clone size: NA
D gene: NA

CDR3 protein: CAWQTGLAYEQYF
CDR3 DNA: TGTGCCTGGCAGACAGGATTAGCCTACGAGCAGTACTTC
CDR3 length: 13
V gene: TRBV30
J gene: TRBJ2-7
clone size: NA
D gene: NA

CDR3 protein: CASSVGTSGYQETQYF
CDR3 DNA: TGTGCCAGCAGTGTAGGGACTAGCGGGTACCAAGAGACCCAGTACTTC
CDR3 length: 16
V gene: TRBV28
J gene: TRBJ2-5
clone size: NA
D gene: TRBD2

CDR3 protein: CASRLGTANPQYF
CDR3 DNA: TGTGCCAGCAGACTTGGGACAGCTAATCCTCAGTACTTC
CDR3 length: 13
V gene: TRBV6-5
J gene: TRBJ2-7
clone size: NA
D gene: TRBD1

CDR3 protein: CASSLGVGGQETQYF
CDR3 DNA: TGTGCCAGCAGCTTAGGCGTGGGGGGACAAGAGACCCAGTACTTC
CDR3 length: 15
V gene: TRBV11-2
J gene: TRBJ2-5
clone size: NA
D gene: NA

CDR3 protein: CASSSGGTGNYGYTF
CDR3 DNA: TGTGCCAGCAGCTCCGGGGGGACAGGGAACTATGGCTACACCTTC
CDR3 length: 15
V gene: TRBV5-5
J gene: TRBJ1-2
clone size: NA
D gene: TRBD1

CDR3 protein: CASSSGTGNSGNTIYF
CDR3 DNA: TGTGCCAGCAGCTCCGGGACAGGGAACTCTGGAAACACCATATATTTT
CDR3 length: 16
V gene: TRBV3-1/TRBV3-2
J gene: TRBJ1-3
clone size: NA
D gene: TRBD1

CDR3 protein: CASSLVLGQGAAGELFF
CDR3 DNA: TGTGCCAGCAGCTTAGTCCTCGGACAGGGGGCCGCCGGGGAGCTGTTTTTT
CDR3 length: 17
V gene: TRBV11-2
J gene: TRBJ2-2
clone size: few
D gene: TRBD1

CDR3 protein: CASSAGTSGVHEQFF
CDR3 DNA: TGCGCCAGCAGCGCAGGGACTAGCGGGGTACATGAGCAGTTCTTC
CDR3 length: 15
V gene: TRBV5-1
J gene: TRBJ2-1
clone size: NA
D gene: TRBD2

CDR3 protein: CASSEQGAENTIYF
CDR3 DNA: TGCGCCAGCAGCGAACAGGGGGCTGAAAACACCATATATTTT
CDR3 length: 14
V gene: TRBV5-1
J gene: TRBJ1-3
clone size: NA
D gene: TRBD1

CDR3 protein: CASSLGGDDGYTF
CDR3 DNA: TGTGCCAGCAGCCTGGGGGGGGATGATGGCTACACCTTC
CDR3 length: 13
V gene: TRBV5-5
J gene: TRBJ1-2
clone size: once
D gene: NA

CDR3 protein: CASSSRQGETQYF
CDR3 DNA: TGTGCCAGCTCGTCTCGACAGGGTGAGACCCAGTACTTC
CDR3 length: 13
V gene: TRBV18
J gene: TRBJ2-5
clone size: NA
D gene: TRBD1

CDR3 protein: CAISGITHGELFF
CDR3 DNA: TGTGCCATCAGTGGAATTACTCACGGGGAGCTGTTTTTT
CDR3 length: 13
V gene: TRBV10-3
J gene: TRBJ2-2
clone size: NA
D gene: NA

CDR3 protein: CASSVGIAGNYEQFF
CDR3 DNA: TGTGCCAGCAGCGTAGGAATAGCGGGAAACTATGAGCAGTTCTTC
CDR3 length: 15
V gene: TRBV9
J gene: TRBJ2-1
clone size: NA
D gene: TRBD2

CDR3 protein: CASSEQGRGGNQPQHF
CDR3 DNA: TGTGCCAGCAGTGAGCAGGGGCGAGGAGGCAATCAGCCCCAGCATTTT
CDR3 length: 16
V gene: TRBV6-1
J gene: TRBJ1-5
clone size: once
D gene: NA

CDR3 protein: CASSYSFGSSYEQYF
CDR3 DNA: TGTGCCAGCAGTTACTCGTTTGGCAGCTCCTACGAGCAGTACTTC
CDR3 length: 15
V gene: TRBV6-5
J gene: TRBJ2-7
clone size: NA
D gene: NA

CDR3 protein: CASSRLAGAGELFF
CDR3 DNA: TGTGCCAGCAGCCGACTAGCGGGAGCCGGGGAGCTGTTTTTT
CDR3 length: 14
V gene: TRBV3-1/TRBV3-2
J gene: TRBJ2-2
clone size: few
D gene: TRBD2

CDR3 protein: CASSKETHRRRRQETQYF
CDR3 DNA: TGCGCCAGCAGCAAGGAAACCCATAGGAGACGGCGCCAAGAGACCCAGTACTTC
CDR3 length: 18
V gene: TRBV5-1
J gene: TRBJ2-5
clone size: NA
D gene: NA

CDR3 protein: CASSWGLAGTSSYNEQFF
CDR3 DNA: TGCGCCAGCAGCTGGGGACTAGCGGGGACAAGCTCCTACAATGAGCAGTTCTTC
CDR3 length: 18
V gene: TRBV5-1
J gene: TRBJ2-1
clone size: NA
D gene: TRBD2

CDR3 protein: CASSWGGGRETQYF
CDR3 DNA: TGTGCCAGCAGCTGGGGGGGAGGCCGAGAGACCCAGTACTTC
CDR3 length: 14
V gene: TRBV11-2
J gene: TRBJ2-5
clone size: NA
D gene: TRBD2

CDR3 protein: CASSFFGSSYEQYF
CDR3 DNA: TGTGCCAGCAGCTTTTTCGGGAGTTCCTACGAGCAGTACTTC
CDR3 length: 14
V gene: TRBV5-6
J gene: TRBJ2-7
clone size: many
D gene: NA

CDR3 protein: CASSLWGGGETQYF
CDR3 DNA: TGCGCCAGCAGCTTGTGGGGAGGCGGAGAGACCCAGTACTTC
CDR3 length: 14
V gene: TRBV5-1
J gene: TRBJ2-5
clone size: NA
D gene: NA

CDR3 protein: CASHVGAGGNTIYF
CDR3 DNA: TGTGCCAGCCATGTGGGGGCAGGTGGAAACACCATATATTTT
CDR3 length: 14
V gene: TRBV2
J gene: TRBJ1-3
clone size: NA
D gene: NA

CDR3 protein: CASGLPSGGSTDTQYF
CDR3 DNA: TGTGCTAGTGGTTTGCCCAGCGGGGGCAGCACAGATACGCAGTATTTT
CDR3 length: 16
V gene: TRBV12-5
J gene: TRBJ2-3
clone size: NA
D gene: TRBD2

CDR3 protein: CASSLARQGGNEQFF
CDR3 DNA: TGTGCCAGCAGCTTAGCGAGACAGGGTGGCAATGAGCAGTTCTTC
CDR3 length: 15
V gene: TRBV7-6
J gene: TRBJ2-1
clone size: NA
D gene: TRBD1

CDR3 protein: CASSVDISSYNEQFF
CDR3 DNA: TGTGCCAGCAGCGTGGACATAAGCTCCTACAATGAGCAGTTCTTC
CDR3 length: 15
V gene: TRBV5-6
J gene: TRBJ2-1
clone size: NA
D gene: NA

CDR3 protein: CASSPLAGGAGGYTF
CDR3 DNA: TGTGCCAGCTCACCCCTCGCAGGGGGCGCGGGAGGCTACACCTTC
CDR3 length: 15
V gene: TRBV18
J gene: TRBJ1-2
clone size: NA
D gene: TRBD1

CDR3 protein: CASSVGSTAREQFF
CDR3 DNA: TGTGCCAGCAGCGTAGGGTCCACCGCGCGGGAGCAGTTCTTC
CDR3 length: 14
V gene: TRBV9
J gene: TRBJ2-1
clone size: NA
D gene: NA

CDR3 protein: CASSQPGSNEQFF
CDR3 DNA: TGTGCCAGCAGCCAACCGGGTAGCAATGAGCAGTTCTTC
CDR3 length: 13
V gene: TRBV7-2
J gene: TRBJ2-1
clone size: NA
D gene: NA

CDR3 protein: CASTRTRTPYEQYF
CDR3 DNA: TGTGCCAGCACCAGGACACGTACCCCCTACGAGCAGTACTTC
CDR3 length: 14
V gene: TRBV28
J gene: TRBJ2-7
clone size: NA
D gene: NA

CDR3 protein: CATRQGPGYEQYF
CDR3 DNA: TGTGCCACCAGACAGGGCCCCGGCTACGAGCAGTACTTC
CDR3 length: 13
V gene: TRBV6-5
J gene: TRBJ2-7
clone size: NA
D gene: TRBD1

CDR3 protein: CASSYRRGAKTEAFF
CDR3 DNA: TGTGCCAGCAGCTACCGACGGGGGGCGAAAACTGAAGCTTTCTTT
CDR3 length: 15
V gene: TRBV28
J gene: TRBJ1-1
clone size: NA
D gene: NA

CDR3 protein: CASSEGLGVLAGGPEETQYF
CDR3 DNA: TGTGCCAGCAGCGAGGGCCTCGGGGTCCTAGCGGGGGGGCCCGAGGAGACCCAGTACTTC
CDR3 length: 20
V gene: TRBV9
J gene: TRBJ2-5
clone size: NA
D gene: TRBD2